What follows describes a single T cell receptor beta chain. Its antigen is still unknown. Primers for the PCR totalled 60 Vbeta and 13 Jbeta. The repertoire was sequenced with immunoSEQ multiplex PCR; TCRdb's copy has only in-frame clones and lacks some. The sample includes around 180,000 clones, about 90% of them seen just once. V shed 5 bases, J shed 6 bases, and the junction held 6 bases outside the gene matches. Germline V gene lookup returns CDR1 SGHVS and CDR2 FQNEAQ. The CDR3 extends over 15 amino acids. The data were taken from a study of cytomegalovirus exposure and HLA in healthy donors. General study results and limits: A later analysis, which compared TCR beta chains of equal frequency, found the HLA-associated ones more clonally expanded. Rare TCR sequences predominated, though certain public TCRs were found in many donors. Three chains linked to CMV were shown in vitro to be specific for CMV antigens. A later analysis linked a missense DCLRE1C variant to TCR beta V- and J-gene trimming.

The source of this sequence is a girl under two years old in good health and CMV-seronegative. Sample: PBMCs. The chain carries TRBV7-8 and TRBJ1-4; TRBD1 aligns across 10 bases. The CDR3 here is CASSPRDRGYEKLFF. Here the CDR3 DNA reads TGTGCCAGCAGCCCCCGGGACAGGGGCTATGAAAAACTGTTTTTT.